This T cell receptor (beta chain) is from a study of T cells in Graves' hyperthyroidism and ophthalmopathy. Study-wide findings and caveats: Clonotypes that were expanded in thyroid above 0.001 mostly appeared in blood too.

Note on this clonotype: As yet, its antigen is unknown.

Germline CDR1 reads GTSNPN; CDR2 reads SVGIG (reference sequence). V was cut by 0 bases and J by 7 bases, with 12 bases left in between. The CDR3 covers 13 residues. The investigators amplified TCR beta CDR3 regions from RNA transcripts. Initially, a first-round RT-PCR of the TCR CDR3 employed the HTBI primer set. TCRdb reprocessed the multiplex PCR reads with MiXCR, giving one entry per CDR3 protein. This table holds 490,000 or so distinct CDR3 sequences, roughly 45% found once. The study left out patients who had uncontrolled infection, other autoimmune disease, pregnancy or lactation. Thyroid ultrasound, orbital computed tomography, clinical symptoms, and serum thyroxine and TRAb underpinned diagnoses.

Sequenced sample: peripheral blood or thyroid tissue (not recorded which). This sequence was found in an adult woman with Graves' disease, either hyperthyroidism or ophthalmopathy (not recorded which). This sequence joins TRBV30 and TRBJ1-2, with D unresolved. In DNA, the CDR3 is TGTGCCTGGAGTGTACGGAAGGGCAGTGGCTACACCTTC. This encodes CAWSVRKGSGYTF. Drawing the rest from reference TRBV30 and TRBJ1-2, the complete variable domain is SQTIHQWPATLVQPVGSPLSLECTVEGTSNPNLYWYRQAAGRGLQLLFYSVGIGQISSEVPQNLSASRPQDRQFILSSKKLLLSDSGFYLCAWSVRKGSGYTFGSGTRLTVV.